The 2 T cell receptor beta chains below come from one sample, sequenced in a study of molecular identifiers for immune sequencing clone quantification. TCRdb itself ran the PCR reads through MiXCR, one entry per CDR3 protein. The sample has a few hundred thousand distinct CDR3 sequences; roughly 24% are singletons. The sample consisted of naive CD8+ T cells from blood, with Jurkat cell RNA spiked in. Described subset: FACS-sorted CD8+CD4-CCR7+CD45RA+ naive T cells. The receptor source for this set is a human donor in good health. Some libraries in this study had Jurkat cell RNA spiked in.

This clonotype has at least ten counts. V usage is TRBV5-1 and J usage is TRBJ2-7; the D gene is possibly TRBD1 (5 bases). The CDR3 is 15 amino acids. Trimming removed 2 bases from V and 4 bases from J, with 16 bases in between. Per germline, CDR1 SGHRS and CDR2 YFSETQ. The CDR3 sequence is CASSLNGALLYEQYF. Here the CDR3 DNA reads TGCGCCAGCAGCTTAAATGGGGCGCTTTTATACGAGCAGTACTTC.

In regard to this clonotype: A much larger clone is a single base away; this may be a read error. The chain uses TRBV12-3 or TRBV12-4 and TRBJ2-5, with 10 bases aligning to TRBD2. Trimming at V came to 5 bases and at J to 5 bases, leaving 5 bases not matched to a gene. CDR3 size: 14 residues. The chain's CDR3 is CASSDSGGVETQYF. CDR3 nucleotides: TGTGCCAGCAGTGACAGCGGGGGGGTTGAGACCCAGTACTTC.